Listed below are T cell receptor beta chains from one sample, sequenced in a study of technical replicates of blood from several donors. TCRdb keeps only in-frame clones here, not all; method: immunoSEQ multiplex PCR. The sample holds under 95,000 clones, roughly 94% seen once. What was sequenced was T cells isolated from PBMCs. The receptor set was obtained from a human donor in good health. The CDR3 runs from the conserved cysteine through the conserved F or W. The order of the fields is J gene, CDR3 length, clone size, D gene, V gene, CDR3 DNA, CDR3 protein. D genes are given only for firm matches. Where a row states a size, it is once, few, many or the class of an expanded clone; other rows omit it.

>TRBJ1-1|13|-|-|TRBV6-6
TGTGCCAGCAGACCCAGGGAAGGCACTGAAGCTTTCTTT
CASRPREGTEAFF
>TRBJ1-1|14|-|TRBD1|TRBV7-9
TGTGCCAGCAGCCTACAGGGGAAGAACACTGAAGCTTTCTTT
CASSLQGKNTEAFF
>TRBJ2-7|11|-|-|TRBV5-1
TGCGCCAGCAGCTTTCCTAGGGAGCAGTACTTC
CASSFPREQYF
>TRBJ2-1|16|-|-|TRBV2
TGTGCCAGCAGTGAAGTAGGAGGGACAGTGTACAATGAGCAGTTCTTC
CASSEVGGTVYNEQFF
>TRBJ1-4|15|-|-|TRBV16
TGTGCCAGCAGCCGAGGAGCTGGGAGGGGTGAAAAACTGTTTTTT
CASSRGAGRGEKLFF
>TRBJ2-2|16|-|TRBD2|TRBV11-1
TGTGCCAGCAGCTCCGGACTAGCGGGGCCCGGCGGGGAGCTGTTTTTT
CASSSGLAGPGGELFF
>TRBJ2-1|13|-|TRBD2|TRBV6-5
TGTGCCACTACTAGCGGGAGGGAGAATGAGCAGTTCTTC
CATTSGRENEQFF
>TRBJ1-1|15|-|TRBD1|TRBV7-2
TGTGCCAGCAGCTCAAGGACAGGTTTGAACACTGAAGCTTTCTTT
CASSSRTGLNTEAFF
>TRBJ2-3|20|-|TRBD2|TRBV5-1
TGCGCCAGCAGCCTCACAACAGGACTAGCGGGAGGGCCTAACACAGATACGCAGTATTTT
CASSLTTGLAGGPNTDTQYF
>TRBJ2-2|14|once|-|TRBV6-6
TGTGCCAGCAGTTACTCTAGCAACACCGGGGAGCTGTTTTTT
CASSYSSNTGELFF
>TRBJ2-1|16|-|TRBD2|TRBV2
TGTGCCAGCAGTGACGCTAGCGGGAGCGGGTACAATGAGCAGTTCTTC
CASSDASGSGYNEQFF
>TRBJ1-2|18|-|-|TRBV12-5
TGTGCTAGTGGTTTGGTACTCGGGCCAGGGAATTACGGCTATGGCTACACCTTC
CASGLVLGPGNYGYGYTF
>TRBJ1-1|15|-|TRBD1|TRBV6-6
TGTGCCAGCAGTTCCCGGGACAGCTCCTTCACTGAAGCTTTCTTT
CASSSRDSSFTEAFF
>TRBJ2-6|17|-|-|TRBV19
TGTGCCAGTAGTATCGTGTCAGGGTTGACTGGGGCCAACGTCCTGACTTTC
CASSIVSGLTGANVLTF
>TRBJ1-2|17|-|TRBD1|TRBV19
TGTGCCAGTAGTGACGCGGGACAGGGGGCCCATAACTATGGCTACACCTTC
CASSDAGQGAHNYGYTF
>TRBJ2-6|20|-|-|TRBV2
TGTGCCAGCAGTATTAGAGCTCTAGCGCAGCAGGGCTCTGGGGCCAACGTCCTGACTTTC
CASSIRALAQQGSGANVLTF
>TRBJ2-6|16|-|TRBD2|TRBV6-4
TGTGCCAGCAGTGGGACTAGCGGGGGTGGGGCCAACGTCCTGACTTTC
CASSGTSGGGANVLTF
>TRBJ1-1|16|-|TRBD1|TRBV6-4
TGTGCCAGCAGCCCCCACAGGGGGCGCCTGGGGAGGGAAGCTTTCTTT
CASSPHRGRLGREAFF
>TRBJ1-4|15|-|TRBD1|TRBV5-6
TGTGCCAGCAGATTCTGGGGGACAGGTGATGAAAAACTGTTTTTT
CASRFWGTGDEKLFF
>TRBJ2-7|18|-|TRBD1|TRBV5-1
TGCGCCAGCCGCGTGGGGACAGGTCTTTTTTTGAGCTCCTACGAGCAGTACTTC
CASRVGTGLFLSSYEQYF
>TRBJ2-7|13|few|TRBD1|TRBV29-1
TGCAGCGTGGCCAGGGGACAGGGGAACGAGCAGTACTTC
CSVARGQGNEQYF
>TRBJ2-7|13|-|-|TRBV25-1
TGTGCCAGCAGCCCAGGGATAGGAGCTGGGCAGTACTTC
CASSPGIGAGQYF
>TRBJ1-2|15|-|TRBD1|TRBV10-3
TGTGCCATCAGTGAGTCGGAGGGGGCGGATTTTGGCTACACCTTC
CAISESEGADFGYTF
>TRBJ2-2|15|few|-|TRBV5-1
TGCGCCAGCAGCTTGAGCAGGGTGAACACCGGGGAGCTGTTTTTT
CASSLSRVNTGELFF
>TRBJ1-1|13|-|-|TRBV19
TGTGCCAGTGCTATTACCATGAACACTGAAGCTTTCTTT
CASAITMNTEAFF
>TRBJ2-7|14|-|TRBD2|TRBV6-1
TGTGCCAGCAGTGTAGGACGGGAGGGCCGCGAGCAGTACTTC
CASSVGREGREQYF
>TRBJ1-1|13|-|-|TRBV6-1
TGTGCCAGTGAACAGGGCGGATTCACTGAAGCTTTCTTT
CASEQGGFTEAFF
>TRBJ2-2|17|-|TRBD2|TRBV9
TGTGCCAGCAGCGTATCATCACTAGCGGGAGGGTCCGGGGAGCTGTTTTTT
CASSVSSLAGGSGELFF
>TRBJ1-2|16|-|-|TRBV7-8
TGTGCCAGTCAACGCGGGAGGTTTCAAACTAACTATGGCTACACCTTC
CASQRGRFQTNYGYTF
>TRBJ2-7|14|-|TRBD1|TRBV27
TGTGCCAGCAGCCGGGACAGGGGCACCGGCGAGCAGTACTTC
CASSRDRGTGEQYF
>TRBJ2-6|17|-|-|TRBV5-1
TGCGCCAGCAGCTCGGGGGTCAGGCCCTCTGGGGCCAACGTCCTGACTTTC
CASSSGVRPSGANVLTF
>TRBJ2-5|18|-|TRBD2|TRBV7-9
TGTGCCAGCAGCGGGCCGGGACTAGCGGGGGGCCCCGAAGAGACCCAGTACTTC
CASSGPGLAGGPEETQYF
>TRBJ1-1|12|-|-|TRBV27
TGTGCCAGCTCTAGAATACAGGGAGAAGCTTTCTTT
CASSRIQGEAFF
>TRBJ1-5|14|-|-|TRBV5-1
TGCGCCAGCAGCTCCTTAGGGGGAGATCAGCCCCAGCATTTT
CASSSLGGDQPQHF
>TRBJ1-1|14|-|TRBD1|TRBV28
TGTGCCAGCAGACCGACAGGGGTGAACACTGAAGCTTTCTTT
CASRPTGVNTEAFF
>TRBJ1-5|15|-|-|TRBV6-6
TGTGCCAGCAGTTATATGCGCAGGGGAGATCAGCCCCAGCATTTT
CASSYMRRGDQPQHF
>TRBJ1-1|13|-|-|TRBV30
TGTGCCTGGAGTGTACTCCGCTCCGGAGGGGCTTTCTTT
CAWSVLRSGGAFF
>TRBJ2-5|13|-|TRBD1|TRBV11-3
TGTGCCAGCAGCTTCACAGGGGAAGAGACCCAGTACTTC
CASSFTGEETQYF
>TRBJ2-5|16|once|TRBD2|TRBV5-1
TGCGCCAGCAGCTTGGCCCCTAGCGGGACTCAAGAGACCCAGTACTTC
CASSLAPSGTQETQYF
>TRBJ2-1|16|-|TRBD2|TRBV28
TGTGCCAGCAGTTCCCTCCTAGCGGGCCCGTACAATGAGCAGTTCTTC
CASSSLLAGPYNEQFF
>TRBJ2-5|16|-|TRBD2|TRBV5-6
TGTGCCAGCAGCATCCAGCGGGACTATGGGGAAGAGACCCAGTACTTC
CASSIQRDYGEETQYF
>TRBJ2-1|15|-|TRBD1|TRBV27
TGTGCCAGCAGGCCCACAGGGGCGTTCAGGAATGAGCAGTTCTTC
CASRPTGAFRNEQFF
>TRBJ2-3|14|-|-|TRBV13
TGTGCCAGCAGCCCGGGGAGGAGCACAGATACGCAGTATTTT
CASSPGRSTDTQYF
>TRBJ2-3|20|-|TRBD2|TRBV7-8
TGTGCCAGCAGCACGCACTGGACTAGCGGGAGACCACCTAACACAGATACGCAGTATTTT
CASSTHWTSGRPPNTDTQYF
>TRBJ1-2|15|once|TRBD1|TRBV5-4
TGTGCCAGCAGCCCGGGACAGGGCATTGAATATGGCTACACCTTC
CASSPGQGIEYGYTF
>TRBJ2-3|13|-|-|TRBV4-1
TGCGCCAGCAGCCGAGAGACAACAGATACGCAGTATTTT
CASSRETTDTQYF
>TRBJ2-4|13|-|-|TRBV13
TGTGCCAGCAGCTTGGACGGGGAAAACATTCAGTACTTC
CASSLDGENIQYF
>TRBJ2-1|16|-|TRBD2|TRBV27
TGTGCCAGCAGGATCATTTCGGGACTAGCGGGGGTTGAGCAGTTCTTC
CASRIISGLAGVEQFF
>TRBJ1-2|14|-|TRBD1|TRBV5-1
TGCGCCAGCAGCTGGACACAGGGGGCGCGTGGCTACACCTTC
CASSWTQGARGYTF
>TRBJ2-4|14|-|-|TRBV5-4
TGTGCCAGCAGCTTTGGATCCGGAGAGAGCATTCAGTACTTC
CASSFGSGESIQYF
>TRBJ1-1|13|-|-|TRBV27
TGTGCCAGCAGCTACAGGGTTAACACTGAAGCTTTCTTT
CASSYRVNTEAFF
>TRBJ1-5|15|few|-|TRBV15
TGTGCCACCAGCAAAGGGGACATTCAAAATCAGCCCCAGCATTTT
CATSKGDIQNQPQHF
>TRBJ1-3|16|-|-|TRBV5-6
TGTGCCAGCAGCTTATCGGGGGGCATATCGAGAAACACCATATATTTT
CASSLSGGISRNTIYF